This T cell receptor beta chain was profiled in a study of blood T cell repertoires in COVID-19. On the study more broadly: PBMCs, B-cell-depleted T cells, or T cells were the source of the cDNA or gDNA that made up the material.

Study processing details: Quantification of nucleated cells was approximated via reference gene primer amplification. Produced via immunoSEQ multiplex PCR; TCRdb's table is partial and in-frame only. The DNA was the basis for D and trimming; V, J and clone size are from that table. Of around 170,000 clones listed, around 88% are singletons. Germline loops: CDR1 SGHTA, CDR2 FQGNSA. CDR3 size: 15 residues. The J segment lost 2 bases and the V segment lost 0 bases, leaving 2 bases of the junction unmatched. Those who participated ranged in age from about 18 to 89 years and resided in 20 to 25 US areas. Recovery meant two consecutive negative NP/OP PCR tests, professional clearance, or resolved symptoms.

This chain uses TRBV7-2 with TRBJ2-5, with TRBD1 matching over 8 bases. Sequencing was carried out using PBMCs or T cells enriched from blood (not recorded which). The origin of this receptor is a woman aged 25-40 years who had recovered from COVID-19. DNA of the CDR3: TGTGCCAGCAGCTTAGCGGGGACAGGTCAAGAGACCCAGTACTTC. Translation: CASSLAGTGQETQYF.